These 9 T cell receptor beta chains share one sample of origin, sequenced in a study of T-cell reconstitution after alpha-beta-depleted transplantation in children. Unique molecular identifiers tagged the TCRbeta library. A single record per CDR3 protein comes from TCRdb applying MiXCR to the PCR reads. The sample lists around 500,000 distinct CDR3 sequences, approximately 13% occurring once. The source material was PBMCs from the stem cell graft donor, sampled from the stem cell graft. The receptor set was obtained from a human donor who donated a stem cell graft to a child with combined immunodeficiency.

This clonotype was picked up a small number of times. In DNA, the CDR3 is TGCAGCGTTGATCCAGAGCAGGGTATCGGCTACACCTTC. Translating it yields CSVDPEQGIGYTF. V is TRBV29-1 and J is TRBJ1-2; weak D call: TRBD1 (5 bases). The CDR3 has 13 residues. The V and J ends lost 3 bases and 8 bases respectively, with 16 bases between them. Per germline, CDR1 SQVTM and CDR2 ANQGSEA.

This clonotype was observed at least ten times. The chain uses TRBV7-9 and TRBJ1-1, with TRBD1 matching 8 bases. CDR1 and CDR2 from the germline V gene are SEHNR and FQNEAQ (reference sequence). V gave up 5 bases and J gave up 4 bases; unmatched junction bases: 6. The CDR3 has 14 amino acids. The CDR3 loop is CASSLGQGLTEAFF. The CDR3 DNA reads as TGTGCCAGCAGCCTAGGACAGGGCCTCACTGAAGCTTTCTTT. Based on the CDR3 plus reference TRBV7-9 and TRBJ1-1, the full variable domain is DTGVSQNPRHKITKRGQNVTFRCDPISEHNRLYWYRQTLGQGPEFLTYFQNEAQLEKSRLLSDRFSAERPKGSFSTLEIQRTEQGDSAMYLCASSLGQGLTEAFFGQGTRLTVV.

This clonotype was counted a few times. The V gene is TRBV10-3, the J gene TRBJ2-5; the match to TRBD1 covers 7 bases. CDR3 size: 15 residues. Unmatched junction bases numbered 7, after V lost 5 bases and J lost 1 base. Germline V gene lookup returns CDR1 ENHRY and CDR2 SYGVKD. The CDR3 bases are TGTGCCATCAGTCCGGGACAGAACGGCCAAGAGACCCAGTACTTC. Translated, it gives CAISPGQNGQETQYF.

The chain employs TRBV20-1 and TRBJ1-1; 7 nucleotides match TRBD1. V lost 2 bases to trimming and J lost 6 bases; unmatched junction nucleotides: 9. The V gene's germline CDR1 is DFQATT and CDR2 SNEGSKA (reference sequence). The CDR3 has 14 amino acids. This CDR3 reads CSARINRGLSEAFF. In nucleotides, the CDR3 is TGCAGTGCTAGAATTAACAGGGGTTTATCTGAAGCTTTCTTT.

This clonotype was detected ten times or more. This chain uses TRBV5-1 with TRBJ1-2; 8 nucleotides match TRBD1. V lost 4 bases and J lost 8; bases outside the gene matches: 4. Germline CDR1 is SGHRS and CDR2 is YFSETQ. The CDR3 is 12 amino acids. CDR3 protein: CASSLGTGGYTF. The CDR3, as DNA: TGCGCCAGCAGCCTAGGGACAGGAGGCTACACCTTC.

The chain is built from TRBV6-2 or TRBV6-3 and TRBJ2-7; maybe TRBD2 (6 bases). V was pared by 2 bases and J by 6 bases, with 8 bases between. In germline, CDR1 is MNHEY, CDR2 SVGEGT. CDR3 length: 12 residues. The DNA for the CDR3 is TGTGCCAGCAGTTACGGAGGGATCGAGCAGTACTTC. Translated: CASSYGGIEQYF.

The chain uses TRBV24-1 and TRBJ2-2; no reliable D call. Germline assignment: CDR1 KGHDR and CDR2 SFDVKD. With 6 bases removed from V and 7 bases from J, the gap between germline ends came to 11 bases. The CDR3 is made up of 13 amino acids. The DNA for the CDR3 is TGTGCCACCAGTAAAACCCGAGTCGGGGAGCTGTTTTTT. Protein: CATSKTRVGELFF.

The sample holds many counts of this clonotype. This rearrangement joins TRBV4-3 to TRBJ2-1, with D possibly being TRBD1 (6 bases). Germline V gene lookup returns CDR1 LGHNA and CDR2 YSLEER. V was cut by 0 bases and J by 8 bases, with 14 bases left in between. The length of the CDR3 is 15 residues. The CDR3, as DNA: TGCGCCAGCAGCCAAGATCATAAGGGGGAGTATGAGCAGTTCTTC. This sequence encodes CASSQDHKGEYEQFF.

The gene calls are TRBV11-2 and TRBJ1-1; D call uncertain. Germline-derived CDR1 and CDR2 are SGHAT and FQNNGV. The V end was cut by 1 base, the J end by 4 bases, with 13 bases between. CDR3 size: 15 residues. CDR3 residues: CASSLVRGSFTEAFF. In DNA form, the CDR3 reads TGTGCCAGCAGCTTAGTACGGGGTTCGTTCACTGAAGCTTTCTTT. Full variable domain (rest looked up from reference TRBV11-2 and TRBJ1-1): EAGVAQSPRYKIIEKRQSVAFWCNPISGHATLYWYQQILGQGPKLLIQFQNNGVVDDSQLPKDRFSAERLKGVDSTLKIQPAKLEDSAVYLCASSLVRGSFTEAFFGQGTRLTVV.